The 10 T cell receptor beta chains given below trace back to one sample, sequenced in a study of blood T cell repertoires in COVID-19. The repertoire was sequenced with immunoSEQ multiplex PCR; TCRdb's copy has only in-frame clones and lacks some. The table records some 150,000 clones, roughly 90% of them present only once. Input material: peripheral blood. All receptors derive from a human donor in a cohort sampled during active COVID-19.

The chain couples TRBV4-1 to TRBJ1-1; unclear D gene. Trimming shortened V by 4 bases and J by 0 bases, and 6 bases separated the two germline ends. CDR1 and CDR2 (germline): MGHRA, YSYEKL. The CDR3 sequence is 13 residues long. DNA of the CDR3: TGCGCCAGCAGCCCTACAGTGAACACTGAAGCTTTCTTT. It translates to CASSPTVNTEAFF.

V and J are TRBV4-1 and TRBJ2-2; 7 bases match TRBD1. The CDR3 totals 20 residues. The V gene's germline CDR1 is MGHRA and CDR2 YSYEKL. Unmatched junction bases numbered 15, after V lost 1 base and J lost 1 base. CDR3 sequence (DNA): TGCGCCAGCAGCCAAGGGTCACCCGGGACAGAGATTATGAACACCGGGGAGCTGTTTTTT. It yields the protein CASSQGSPGTEIMNTGELFF.

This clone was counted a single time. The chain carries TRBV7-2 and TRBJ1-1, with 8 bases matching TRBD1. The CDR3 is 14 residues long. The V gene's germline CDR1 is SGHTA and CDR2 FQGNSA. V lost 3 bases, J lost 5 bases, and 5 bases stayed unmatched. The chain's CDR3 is CASSFLRGRTEAFF. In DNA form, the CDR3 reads TGTGCCAGCAGCTTTCTCAGGGGGCGGACTGAAGCTTTCTTT.

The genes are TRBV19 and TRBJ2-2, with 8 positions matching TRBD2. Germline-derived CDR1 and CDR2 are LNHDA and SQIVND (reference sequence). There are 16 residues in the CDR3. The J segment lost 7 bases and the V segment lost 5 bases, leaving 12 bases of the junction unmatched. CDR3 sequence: CASSPQSRGAVGELFF. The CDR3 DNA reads TGTGCCAGTAGTCCCCAGTCGCGGGGGGCCGTCGGGGAGCTGTTTTTT.

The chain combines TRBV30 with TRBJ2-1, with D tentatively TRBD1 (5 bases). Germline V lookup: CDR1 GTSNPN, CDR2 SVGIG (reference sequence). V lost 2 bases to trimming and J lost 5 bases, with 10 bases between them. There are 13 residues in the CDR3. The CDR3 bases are TGTGCCTGGAGTTTTGACAGCCACAATGAGCAGTTCTTC. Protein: CAWSFDSHNEQFF.

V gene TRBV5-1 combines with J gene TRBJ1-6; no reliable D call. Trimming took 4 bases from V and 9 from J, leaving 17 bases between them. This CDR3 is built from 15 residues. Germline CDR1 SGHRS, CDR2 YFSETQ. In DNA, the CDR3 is TGCGCCAGCAGCCTATGGACTCAAGGAGGTTCACCCCTCCACTTT. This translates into CASSLWTQGGSPLHF.

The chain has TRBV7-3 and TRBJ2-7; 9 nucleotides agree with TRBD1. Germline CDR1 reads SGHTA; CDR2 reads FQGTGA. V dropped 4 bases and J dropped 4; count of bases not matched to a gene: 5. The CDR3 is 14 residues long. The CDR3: CASSYGTGQYEQYF. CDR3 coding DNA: TGTGCCAGCAGCTACGGGACAGGGCAGTACGAGCAGTACTTC.

As DNA, the CDR3 is TGTGCGTCCGACGCCCGGACAGGGGCTTACGAGCAGTACTTC. It is translated as CASDARTGAYEQYF. The chain employs TRBV5-6 and TRBJ2-7; 9 bases line up with TRBD1. In germline, CDR1 is SGHDT, CDR2 YYEEEE. CDR3 length: 14 amino acids.

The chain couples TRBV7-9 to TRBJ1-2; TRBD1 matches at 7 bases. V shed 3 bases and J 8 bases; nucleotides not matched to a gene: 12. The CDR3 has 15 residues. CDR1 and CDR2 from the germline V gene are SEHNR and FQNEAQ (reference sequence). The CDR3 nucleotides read TGTGCCAGCAGCTTGGGGACTTCAGGGGGGCGCGGCTACACCTTC. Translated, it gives CASSLGTSGGRGYTF.

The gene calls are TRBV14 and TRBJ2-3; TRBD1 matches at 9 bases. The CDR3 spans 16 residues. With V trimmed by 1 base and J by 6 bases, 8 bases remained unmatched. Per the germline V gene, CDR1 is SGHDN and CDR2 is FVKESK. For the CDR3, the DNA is TGTGCCAGCAGCCAAGGGCGGGACAGGGTCCGGGATACGCAGTATTTT. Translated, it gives CASSQGRDRVRDTQYF.